A single sample gave rise to the 21 T cell receptor beta chains below, sequenced in a study of T cell changes during pregnancy in multiple sclerosis. This table comes from immunoSEQ multiplex PCR, and its TCRdb copy is limited to in-frame clones, with some not included. This table has about 75,000 clones, approximately 93% appearing once. The sample here was CD4+ T cells from peripheral blood mononuclear cells, taken after pregnancy. The source of these receptors is a female donor with multiple sclerosis, enrolled in a pregnancy study.

The chain uses TRBV2 and TRBJ2-1; 8 nucleotides agree with TRBD2. The CDR3 has 15 residues. CDR1 SNHLY and CDR2 FYNNEI come from the germline V gene. V lost 3 bases and J lost 9; bases outside the gene matches: 10. The DNA for the CDR3 is TGTGCCAGCAGTGAGGAGAGCGGGAGAGTTTCTGAGCAGTTCTTC. The encoded protein is CASSEESGRVSEQFF.

This clone was seen only once. This sequence joins TRBV29-1 and TRBJ1-4, with 7 bases identical to TRBD1. The CDR3 totals 13 residues. The ends lost 7 bases at V and 3 bases at J; junction bases unmatched: 5. In germline, CDR1 is SQVTM, CDR2 ANQGSEA. The CDR3 is CSGGDSSNEKLFF. The CDR3 DNA sequence: TGCAGCGGGGGGGACAGCTCTAATGAAAAACTGTTTTTT.

V is TRBV5-1 and J is TRBJ2-7; 8 nucleotides agree with TRBD1. This CDR3 region has 13 residues. Germline CDR1 and CDR2: SGHRS and YFSETQ. V shed 3 bases, J shed 6 bases, and the junction held 5 bases outside the gene matches. CDR3 sequence: CASSSGTGIEQYF. Written as DNA, the CDR3 is TGCGCCAGCAGCTCGGGGACAGGTATCGAGCAGTACTTC.

In DNA, the CDR3 is TGTGCCAGCAGCCTCATACAGGGGGCAACTAATGAAAAACTGTTTTTT. It is translated as CASSLIQGATNEKLFF. This chain links TRBV6-6 with TRBJ1-4; 8 bases line up with TRBD1. Germline CDR1 reads MNHNY; CDR2 reads SVGAGI (reference sequence). This CDR3 has 16 amino acids. V shed 6 bases, J shed 0 bases, and the junction held 6 bases outside the gene matches.

The chain links TRBV19 to TRBJ2-1, with 10 bases matching TRBD2. V lost 4 bases, J lost 9 bases, and 6 bases stayed unmatched. The CDR3 loop spans 14 amino acids. CDR1 is LNHDA, CDR2 SQIVND, per germline (reference sequence). Here the CDR3 DNA reads TGTGCCAGTAGTACTAGCGGGAGATCCTCTGAGCAGTTCTTC. It translates to CASSTSGRSSEQFF.

The chain is built from TRBV5-1 and TRBJ2-3; TRBD2 agrees at 7 bases. Germline assignment: CDR1 SGHRS and CDR2 YFSETQ. The CDR3 runs 16 residues. V gave up 5 bases and J gave up 2 bases; unmatched junction bases: 11. In DNA, the CDR3 is TGCGCCAGCAGAACGTCGGGAGGTAGAGTCACAGATACGCAGTATTTT. This codes for CASRTSGGRVTDTQYF.

This clone showed up just once. The V call is TRBV5-1, the J call TRBJ2-3, with 12 bases identical to TRBD1. This CDR3 region has 18 residues. Germline assignment: CDR1 SGHRS and CDR2 YFSETQ. V was clipped by 4 bases and J by 7 bases; unmatched bases: 16. CDR3 region: CASSILTTGTGGANTQYF. The CDR3 region has the DNA TGCGCCAGCAGCATACTAACCACGGGGACAGGGGGCGCAAATACGCAGTATTTT.

CDR3 in amino acids: CASSLEGGEQFF. The CDR3 DNA follows: TGCGCCAGCAGCTTGGAGGGAGGTGAGCAGTTCTTC. The chain recombines TRBV5-1 with TRBJ2-1, with TRBD2 as a possible D gene (6 bases). CDR1 is SGHRS and CDR2 is YFSETQ in the germline V gene. CDR3 length equals 12 residues. V gave up 0 bases and J gave up 9 bases, with 7 bases separating them.

The rearrangement uses TRBV19 and TRBJ2-3; D is perhaps TRBD1 (6 bases). Germline V gene sequence: CDR1 LNHDA, CDR2 SQIVND (reference sequence). Trimming cost V 5 bases and J 1 base, with 22 bases left between them. The CDR3 is made up of 18 amino acids. CDR3 nucleotides: TGTGCCAGTAGTTCCTCCTCCCGTGCAGGGGTAGGCACAGATACGCAGTATTTT. Protein sequence: CASSSSSRAGVGTDTQYF.

This rearrangement joins TRBV19 to TRBJ2-7; the D gene is possibly TRBD1 (6 bases). The CDR3 extends over 18 amino acids. CDR1 is LNHDA and CDR2 is SQIVND in the germline V gene (reference sequence). Trimming cost V 2 bases and J 1 base, with 21 bases left between them. The CDR3 coding sequence is TGTGCCAGTAGTATAAGGGCCCCGTTACAGGGAACGTCCTACGAGCAGTACTTC. Protein product: CASSIRAPLQGTSYEQYF.

This clone was recorded only once. As DNA, the CDR3 is TGTGCCAGCAGCTTGGAGGCTGGGCTGGGTTCACCCCTCCACTTT. Amino acids: CASSLEAGLGSPLHF. This rearrangement joins TRBV5-6 to TRBJ1-6; D is unclear. V lost 0 bases and J lost 9, with 13 bases in between. Germline CDR1 and CDR2: SGHDT and YYEEEE. The CDR3 runs to 15 residues. The variable domain in full, with the rest retrieved from reference TRBV5-6 and TRBJ1-6, is DAGVTQSPTHLIKTRGQQVTLRCSPKSGHDTVSWYQQALGQGPQFIFQYYEEEERQRGNFPDRFSGHQFPNYSSELNVNALLLGDSALYLCASSLEAGLGSPLHFGNGTRLTVT.

The V call is TRBV21-1, the J call TRBJ2-1; the table's TRBD2 call for D was not verified on the DNA. TRBV21-1 is a listed pseudogene. This CDR3 comprises 19 residues. The CDR3 spells CASSKGEGLAGGLKNEQFF. CDR3 DNA sequence: TGTGCCAGCAGCAAAGGTGAAGGACTAGCGGGAGGACTCAAAAATGAGCAGTTCTTC.

V and J are TRBV29-1 and TRBJ2-3; possible D gene TRBD1, 5 bases. The germline V and J ends were trimmed by 3 bases and 4 bases, with 11 bases remaining between them. The CDR3 sequence is 13 residues long. Germline CDR1 reads SQVTM; CDR2 reads ANQGSEA. The CDR3 sequence is CSVEIRVADTQYF. CDR3 coding DNA: TGCAGCGTTGAGATCAGGGTGGCAGATACGCAGTATTTT.

The chain recombines TRBV10-3 with TRBJ1-3, with D possibly being TRBD1 (6 bases). The V gene lost 10 bases and the J gene lost 0 bases, with 10 bases spanning the gap. The CDR3 has 13 residues. Germline-derived CDR1 and CDR2 are ENHRY and SYGVKD. CDR3 DNA sequence: TGTGCCACCTACAGGGACTCTGGAAACACCATATATTTT. Amino acid sequence: CATYRDSGNTIYF.

The J gene is TRBJ1-5, the V gene TRBV2; D call uncertain. CDR1 SNHLY and CDR2 FYNNEI come from the germline V gene. Trimming cost V 4 bases and J 7 bases, with 5 bases left between them. The CDR3 loop spans 11 amino acids. CDR3 loop: CASSAGQPQHF. The CDR3 DNA reads as TGTGCCAGCAGTGCCGGGCAGCCCCAGCATTTT.

This clone was seen a single time. This chain joins TRBV9 and TRBJ2-1; the match to TRBD2 covers 10 bases. CDR1 and CDR2 (germline): SGDLS, YYNGEE. V lost 0 bases, J lost 10 bases, and 7 bases stayed unmatched. The CDR3 has 15 amino acids. The CDR3 region is CASSVASGRAQEQFF. Written as DNA, the CDR3 is TGTGCCAGCAGCGTAGCAAGCGGGAGGGCCCAGGAGCAGTTCTTC. Full variable domain (rest looked up from reference TRBV9 and TRBJ2-1): DSGVTQTPKHLITATGQRVTLRCSPRSGDLSVYWYQQSLDQGLQFLIQYYNGEERAKGNILERFSAQQFPDLHSELNLSSLELGDSALYFCASSVASGRAQEQFFGPGTRLTVL.

J is TRBJ2-3 and V is TRBV27; 7 positions match TRBD2. Germline CDR1 MNHEY, CDR2 SMNVEV (reference sequence). There are 16 residues in the CDR3. The V segment lost 4 bases and the J segment 3 bases; nucleotides outside the gene matches: 10. CDR3 in DNA: TGTGCCAGCAGTTCCCTCGGGGGAGGGCCAACAGATACGCAGTATTTT. Translating gives CASSSLGGGPTDTQYF.

This chain joins TRBV25-1 and TRBJ1-6; 12 bases agree with TRBD1. Trimming removed 6 bases from V and 7 bases from J; junction bases left unmatched: 7. The germline CDR1 and CDR2 sequences are MGHDK and SYGVNS. The CDR3 totals 16 residues. As DNA, the CDR3 is TGTGCCAGCAGGGCTCCGGGACAGGGGGCAAATTCACCCCTCCACTTT. It encodes CASRAPGQGANSPLHF.

The rearrangement joins TRBV19 to TRBJ2-1; the match to TRBD2 covers 9 bases. The J segment lost 14 bases and the V segment lost 5 bases, leaving 7 bases of the junction unmatched. Germline V CDR1 and CDR2: LNHDA, SQIVND (reference sequence). The CDR3 totals 12 residues. In nucleotides, the CDR3 is TGTGCCAGTAGTCCCGGGACTAGCCGTAAGTTCTTC. It specifies CASSPGTSRKFF.

The rearrangement joins TRBV29-1 to TRBJ2-1, with 10 nucleotides matching TRBD2. Germline loops: CDR1 SQVTM, CDR2 ANQGSEA. The CDR3 length is 13 residues. The junction had 8 bases not matched to a gene; V was cut back by 5 bases and J by 10 bases. CDR3 DNA sequence: TGCAGCGTTTCGGTAGCGGGGGGTTCGGAGCAGTTCTTC. It yields the protein CSVSVAGGSEQFF.

The rearrangement links TRBV7-2 to TRBJ2-1; 8 bases fit TRBD1. With V trimmed by 0 bases and J by 4 bases, 5 bases remained unmatched. CDR1 is SGHTA, CDR2 FQGNSA, per germline. The CDR3 contains 16 residues. As DNA, the CDR3 is TGTGCCAGCAGCTTAGCCGCAGGGGGCGTTTACAATGAGCAGTTCTTC. This codes for CASSLAAGGVYNEQFF.